A single T cell receptor beta chain is shown here with its context. CDR3 size: 18 residues. These data come from a study of T cell responses to AZD1222 COVID-19 vaccine. Assay used: immunoSEQ multiplex PCR; TCRdb lists only in-frame clones, some missing. The table includes fewer than 30,000 clones, roughly nine tenths detected once. The material was peripheral blood, obtained 28 days after the second AZD1222 dose. The chain combines TRBV21-1 with TRBJ1-2; TRBD1 was called by the table and not checked on the DNA. TRBV21-1 is an annotated pseudogene. This TCR came from an adult who received the AZD1222 COVID-19 vaccine. CDR3 loop: CASSQRRDRALLNYGYTF. The CDR3 coding sequence is TGTGCCAGCAGCCAAAGGCGGGACAGGGCTCTCCTTAACTATGGCTACACCTTC.